The clone carrying this T cell receptor (beta chain) was seen a single time. As yet, its antigen is unknown. The data are from a study of cytomegalovirus exposure and HLA in healthy donors. Germline V gene sequence: CDR1 SGHVS, CDR2 FNYEAQ. The CDR3 has 15 residues. V lost 5 bases and J lost 3; bases outside the gene matches: 7. Study results and caveats: Most TCR sequences showed up rarely, but some public TCRs showed up in many donors. Specificity of three CMV-associated chains for CMV antigens was verified in vitro. According to the study, 150 to 200 TCR beta chains were cytomegalovirus-associated. Within the approximately 130 validation repertoires, first-cohort TCR clusters tended to co-occur, according to a later analysis.

Produced via immunoSEQ multiplex PCR; TCRdb's table is partial and in-frame only. The data show about 110,000 clones, roughly 86% seen once. The sequencing sample was made of PBMCs. This chain connects TRBV7-6 to TRBJ2-3; 8 nucleotides line up with TRBD2. The clonotype originates from a woman aged 18 to 35 in good health and CMV-seronegative. The chain's CDR3 is CASSPIGGATDTQYF. The CDR3 bases are TGTGCCAGCAGCCCAATCGGGGGGGCTACAGATACGCAGTATTTT.